This T cell receptor (beta chain) was sequenced during a study of cytomegalovirus exposure and HLA in healthy donors. Overall study findings and caveats: The study designated 150 or so TCR beta chains cytomegalovirus-associated. In vitro testing confirmed a few CMV-associated chains as specific for CMV antigens. Rarity marked most TCR sequences, yet some public TCRs occurred in many donors. High specificity and sensitivity for cytomegalovirus status were reported for the classifier.

The germline gives CDR1 MDHEN, CDR2 SYDVKM. V was pared by 3 bases and J by 6 bases, with 5 bases between. The CDR3 loop spans 11 amino acids. Repertoires were generated with immunoSEQ multiplex PCR, while TCRdb's copy carries only in-frame clones and drops some. The sample lists some 140,000 clones; over 80% were seen once. Details on this clone: Its specificity is unknown.

The sequence came from a woman in her 30s in good health and CMV-seropositive. Material: PBMCs. The chain combines TRBV28 with TRBJ1-1, with no clear D. The CDR3 DNA is TGTGCCAGCAGTTTTCTCTCTGAAGCTTTCTTT. Protein product: CASSFLSEAFF.